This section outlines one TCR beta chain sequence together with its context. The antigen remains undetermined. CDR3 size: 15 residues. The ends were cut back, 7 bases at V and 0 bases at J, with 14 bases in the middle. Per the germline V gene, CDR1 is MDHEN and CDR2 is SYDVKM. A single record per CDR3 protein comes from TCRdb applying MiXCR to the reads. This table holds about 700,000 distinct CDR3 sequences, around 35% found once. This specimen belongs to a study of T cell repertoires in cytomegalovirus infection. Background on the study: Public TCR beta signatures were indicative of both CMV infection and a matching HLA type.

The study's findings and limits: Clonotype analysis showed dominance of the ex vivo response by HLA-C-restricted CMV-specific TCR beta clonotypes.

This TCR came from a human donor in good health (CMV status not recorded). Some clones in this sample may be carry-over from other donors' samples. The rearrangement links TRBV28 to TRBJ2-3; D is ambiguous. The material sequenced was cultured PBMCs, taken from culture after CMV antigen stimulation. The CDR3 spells CASTLLGSSTDTQYF. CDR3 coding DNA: TGTGCCAGCACCCTGCTAGGGTCTAGCACAGATACGCAGTATTTT.